The 5 T cell receptor delta chains below were found in one sample sequenced in a study of gamma-delta chains in newborns, infants, children. TCRdb reanalysed the reads via CATT. The repertoire holds roughly 3,100 delta-chain clones, with 50% to 55% as singletons. The specimen was blood. Every receptor here comes from a child who received the measles vaccine.

Concerning this clone: This may come from a read error, since a much larger clone is one base off. The V call is TRDV2, the J call TRDJ3; 11 nucleotides line up with TRDD3. Germline V gene lookup returns CDR1 GEAIGNYY and CDR2 EKD. This CDR3 has 18 amino acids. In nucleotides, the CDR3 is TGTGCCCGTGACGCGACTGGGGGATACTCCTGGGACACCCGACAGATGTTTTTC. Its protein is CARDATGGYSWDTRQMFF.

With regard to this clone: A much larger clone lies one base from this, so it may be a read error. This rearrangement joins TRDV2 to TRDJ1, with TRDD3 identical over 8 bases. Unmatched junction bases numbered 6, after V lost 0 bases and J lost 4 bases. The length of the CDR3 is 15 residues. Germline CDR1 and CDR2: GEAIGNYY and EKD. The CDR3, as DNA: TGTGCCTGTGACACCCTGAGGGATACGCACGATAAACTCATCTTT. Its protein product is CACDTLRDTHDKLIF.

This clone was observed a handful of times. The rearrangement links TRDV2 to TRDJ3; 8 bases match TRDD3. V lost 2 bases to trimming and J lost 0 bases; unmatched junction nucleotides: 8. The CDR3 runs to 19 residues. Per the germline V gene, CDR1 is GEAIGNYY and CDR2 is EKD. This CDR3 reads CACDNTGGHNSWDTRQMFF. Written as DNA, the CDR3 is TGTGCCTGTGACAATACTGGGGGTCACAACTCCTGGGACACCCGACAGATGTTTTTC.

As concerns this clone: This may stem from a read error, because a much larger clone lies one nucleotide away. The chain has TRAV29/DV5 and TRDJ1, with 8 nucleotides matching TRDD3. V shed 0 bases and J 7 bases; nucleotides not matched to a gene: 14. This CDR3 spans 16 amino acids. Germline V gives CDR1 NSMFDY, CDR2 ISSIKDK. DNA for the CDR3: TGTGCAGCAAGCGCGCGGTGGGGGATCGATCTGGGTAAACTCATCTTT. Translation: CAASARWGIDLGKLIF.

V usage is TRDV1 and J usage is TRDJ1; D might be TRDD3 (10 bases). V was shortened by 1 base and J by 0 bases, with 36 bases between the two germline ends. This CDR3 contains 24 residues. CDR1 is TSWWSYY and CDR2 is QGS in the germline V gene. DNA of the CDR3: TGTGCTCTTGGGGAACCTCCACCTTCCTACGAATACTGGGGGATGGGGGTCTACACCGATAAACTCATCTTT. Translating gives CALGEPPPSYEYWGMGVYTDKLIF.